Described below is a single T cell receptor (beta chain) sequence and its context. This CDR3 contains 11 residues. Germline CDR1 reads MDHEN; CDR2 reads SYDVKM. Trimming pared 6 bases from V and 2 bases from J, leaving 4 bases between. This record belongs to a study of technical replicates of blood from a few donors. The table came from immunoSEQ multiplex PCR; TCRdb's copy has only in-frame clones and leaves some out. The sample has tens of thousands of clones, approximately 95% seen once. The TCR was taken from a human donor in good health. The V gene is TRBV28, the J gene TRBJ1-2; no reliable D call. Sequencing was done on a sample of T cells isolated from PBMCs. CDR3 sequence (DNA): TGTGCCAGCAGAGCCAACTATGGCTACACCTTC. Protein: CASRANYGYTF.